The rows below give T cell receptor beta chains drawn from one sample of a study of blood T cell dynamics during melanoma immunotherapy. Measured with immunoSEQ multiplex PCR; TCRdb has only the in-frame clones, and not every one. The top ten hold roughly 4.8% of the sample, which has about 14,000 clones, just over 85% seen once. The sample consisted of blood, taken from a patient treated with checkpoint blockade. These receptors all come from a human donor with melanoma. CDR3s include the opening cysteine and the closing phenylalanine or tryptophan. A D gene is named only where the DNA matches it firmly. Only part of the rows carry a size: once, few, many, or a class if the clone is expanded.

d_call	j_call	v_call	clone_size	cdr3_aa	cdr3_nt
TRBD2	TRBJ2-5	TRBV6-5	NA	CASSSTRGRSLREQYF	TGTGCCAGCAGTTCGACCCGCGGGAGATCCCTACGGGAGCAGTACTTC
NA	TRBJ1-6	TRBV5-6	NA	CASSLWGTSSYNSPLHF	TGTGCCAGCAGCTTGTGGGGAACCAGCTCCTATAATTCACCCCTCCACTTT
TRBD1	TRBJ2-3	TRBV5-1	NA	CASSLGTGGEYF	TGCGCCAGCAGCTTGGGGACAGGGGGAGAGTATTTT
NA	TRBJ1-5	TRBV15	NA	CATSSGDNQPQHF	TGTGCCACCAGCAGTGGAGATAATCAGCCCCAGCATTTT
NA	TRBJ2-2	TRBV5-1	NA	CASSVTGELFF	TGCGCCAGCAGCGTCACCGGGGAGCTGTTTTTT
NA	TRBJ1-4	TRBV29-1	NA	CSVGQGRNEKLFF	TGCAGCGTTGGGCAGGGGAGGAATGAAAAACTGTTTTTT
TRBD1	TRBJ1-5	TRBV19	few	CASRGQGNQPQHF	TGTGCCAGTAGGGGACAGGGGAATCAGCCCCAGCATTTT
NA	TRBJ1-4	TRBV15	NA	CATSRDRTNEKLFF	TGTGCCACCAGCAGGGACAGAACTAATGAAAAACTGTTTTTT
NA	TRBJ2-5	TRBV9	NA	CASSSGQGQETQYF	TGTGCCAGCAGCTCAGGTCAGGGCCAAGAGACCCAGTACTTC
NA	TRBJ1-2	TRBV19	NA	CASSPLQDYYGYTF	TGTGCCAGTAGCCCACTACAAGATTACTATGGCTACACCTTC
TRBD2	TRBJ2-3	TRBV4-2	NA	CASSQVLAGDTQYF	TGTGCCAGCAGCCAAGTCCTAGCGGGAGATACGCAGTATTTT
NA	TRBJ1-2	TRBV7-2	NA	CASSSYDGYGYTF	TGTGCCAGCAGCTCGTACGACGGCTATGGCTACACCTTC
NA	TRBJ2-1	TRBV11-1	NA	CASSLEGDLYNEQFF	TGTGCCAGCAGCTTAGAGGGGGATCTCTACAATGAGCAGTTCTTC
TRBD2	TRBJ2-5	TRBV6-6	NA	CASSYGLAELQETQYF	TGTGCCAGCAGTTACGGTCTAGCGGAACTCCAAGAGACCCAGTACTTC
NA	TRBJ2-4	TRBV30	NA	CAWRPRVAKNIQYF	TGTGCCTGGAGGCCTAGGGTAGCCAAAAACATTCAGTACTTC
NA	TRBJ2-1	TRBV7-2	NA	CASSLVASKVSPYEQFF	TGTGCCAGCAGCTTAGTGGCGTCGAAGGTTTCTCCTTATGAGCAGTTCTTC
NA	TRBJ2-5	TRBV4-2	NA	CASSLRTQETQYF	TGTGCCAGCAGCCTTCGGACCCAAGAGACCCAGTACTTC
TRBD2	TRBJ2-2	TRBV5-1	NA	CASSLAASGLAGGTGELFF	TGCGCCAGCAGCTTGGCCGCGTCGGGACTAGCGGGAGGTACCGGGGAGCTGTTTTTT
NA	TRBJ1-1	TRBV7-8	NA	CASSFRAWDAMNTEAFF	TGTGCCAGCAGCTTTAGGGCCTGGGACGCTATGAACACTGAAGCTTTCTTT
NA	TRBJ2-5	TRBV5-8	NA	CASSLFQETQYF	TGTGCCAGCAGCTTGTTCCAAGAGACCCAGTACTTC
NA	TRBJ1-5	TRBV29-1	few	CSVGENSNQPQHF	TGCAGCGTGGGGGAGAATAGCAATCAGCCCCAGCATTTT
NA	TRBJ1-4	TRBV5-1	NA	CASSFSDTNEKLFF	TGCGCCAGCAGCTTCTCAGACACTAATGAAAAACTGTTTTTT
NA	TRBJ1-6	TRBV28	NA	CAVTGSSYNSPLHF	TGTGCCGTAACAGGAAGCTCCTATAATTCACCCCTCCACTTT